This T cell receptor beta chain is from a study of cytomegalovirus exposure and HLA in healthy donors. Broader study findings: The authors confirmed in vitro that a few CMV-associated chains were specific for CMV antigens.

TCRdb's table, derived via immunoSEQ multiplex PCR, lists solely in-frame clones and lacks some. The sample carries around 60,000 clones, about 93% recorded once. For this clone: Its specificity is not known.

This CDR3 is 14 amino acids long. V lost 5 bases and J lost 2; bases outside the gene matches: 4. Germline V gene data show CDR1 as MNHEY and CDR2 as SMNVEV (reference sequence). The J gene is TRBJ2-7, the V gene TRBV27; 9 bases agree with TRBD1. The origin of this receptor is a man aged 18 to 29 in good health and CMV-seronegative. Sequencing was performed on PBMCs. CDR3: CASSPQGAPYEQYF. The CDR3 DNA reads TGTGCCAGCAGTCCACAGGGGGCCCCCTACGAGCAGTACTTC.